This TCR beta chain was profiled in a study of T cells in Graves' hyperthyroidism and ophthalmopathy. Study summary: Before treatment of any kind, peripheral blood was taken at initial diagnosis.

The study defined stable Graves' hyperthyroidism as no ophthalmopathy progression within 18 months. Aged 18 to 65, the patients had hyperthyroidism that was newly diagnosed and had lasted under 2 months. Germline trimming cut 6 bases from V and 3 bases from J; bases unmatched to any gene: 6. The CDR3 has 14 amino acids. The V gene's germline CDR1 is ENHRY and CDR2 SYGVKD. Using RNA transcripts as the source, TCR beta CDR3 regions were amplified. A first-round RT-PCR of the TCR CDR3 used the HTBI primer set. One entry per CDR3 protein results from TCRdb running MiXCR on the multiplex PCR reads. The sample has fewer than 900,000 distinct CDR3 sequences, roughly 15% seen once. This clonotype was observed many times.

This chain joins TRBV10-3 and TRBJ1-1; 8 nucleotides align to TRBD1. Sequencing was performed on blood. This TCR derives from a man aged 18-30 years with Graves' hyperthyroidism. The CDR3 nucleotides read TGTGCCATCAGCGGACAGGGCCCTTACACTGAAGCTTTCTTT. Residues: CAISGQGPYTEAFF.